This T cell receptor (beta chain) appears in the sequencing data of a study of T cells in tumors after PD-1 blockade. As for the study in general: No patient had prior checkpoint blockade, systemic immunosuppression, or radiotherapy within 4 weeks. A subset received ongoing vismodegib 150 mg daily alongside anti-PD-1 therapy.

CDR3 length: 14 residues. V was cut by 0 bases and J by 6 bases, with 12 bases left in between. The germline gives CDR1 LGHDT, CDR2 YNNKEL (reference sequence). Only in-frame clones appear in the TCRdb table, and some are missing; sequencing was by immunoSEQ multiplex PCR. The sample records about 25,000 clones, about 82% being singletons. The receptor was isolated from a human donor with basal cell carcinoma. The chain combines TRBV3-1 (or the pseudogene TRBV3-2) with TRBJ2-7, with D perhaps TRBD1 (6 bases). Material: PBMCs, obtained after anti-PD-1 treatment. The CDR3 loop reads CASSQDPGQLEQYF. The CDR3 region has the DNA TGTGCCAGCAGCCAAGATCCTGGACAGCTCGAGCAGTACTTC.